This TCR beta chain was observed in a study of cytomegalovirus exposure and HLA in healthy donors. Study background: A later analysis reported the 120 validation repertoires used the same platform as the approximately 660 first-cohort repertoires.

Germline assignment: CDR1 MNHEY and CDR2 SMNVEV (reference sequence). V dropped 5 bases and J dropped 6; count of bases not matched to a gene: 10. CDR3 length: 16 residues. Repertoires were generated with immunoSEQ multiplex PCR, while TCRdb's copy carries only in-frame clones and drops some. Of about 330,000 clones in the sample, roughly 87% were seen once. The rearrangement uses TRBV27 and TRBJ2-1; TRBD2 matches at 10 bases. The sequencing sample was made of PBMCs. This TCR came from a woman aged 25 to 45 in good health and CMV-seropositive. CDR3 DNA sequence: TGTGCCAGCAGTCCCCGTGCGCGACTAGCGGGCAATGAGCAGTTCTTC. Its translation is CASSPRARLAGNEQFF.